These T cell receptor beta chains were read from a single sample in a study of monozygotic twins with inflammatory bowel disease. Each CDR3 protein gets one entry in TCRdb, which reprocessed the 5' RACE reads and gives no DNA. With some 400,000 distinct CDR3 sequences in the sample, the ten largest clones hold around 2.4%. The sequencing input was blood. These receptors were collected from a human donor with ulcerative colitis or Crohn's disease, or a healthy co-twin of an affected twin (not recorded which). CDR3s include the opening cysteine and the closing phenylalanine or tryptophan.

CDR3 protein: CSVWRSGFETQYF; V gene: TRBV29-1; J gene: TRBJ2-5
CDR3 protein: CAVGDDYNEQFF; V gene: TRBV19; J gene: TRBJ2-1
CDR3 protein: CASCGSRDRGQPQHF; V gene: TRBV19; J gene: TRBJ1-5
CDR3 protein: CSVATLYGYTF; V gene: TRBV29-1; J gene: TRBJ1-2
CDR3 protein: CASNPGGNPSYNEQFF; V gene: TRBV27; J gene: TRBJ2-1
CDR3 protein: CASSQEGGLVYEQFF; V gene: TRBV4-1; J gene: TRBJ2-1
CDR3 protein: CASSPANEQYF; V gene: TRBV7-9; J gene: TRBJ2-7
CDR3 protein: CASSPGTGYRYGYTF; V gene: TRBV3-1; J gene: TRBJ1-2
CDR3 protein: CASSQEGMEETQYF; V gene: TRBV14; J gene: TRBJ2-5
CDR3 protein: CASRGDGQLGNEQFF; V gene: TRBV28; J gene: TRBJ2-1
CDR3 protein: CASSMWNGKDEQFF; V gene: TRBV19; J gene: TRBJ2-1
CDR3 protein: CASSPPGQGFSYGYTF; V gene: TRBV18; J gene: TRBJ1-2
CDR3 protein: CASRSRGGYTDTQYF; V gene: TRBV27; J gene: TRBJ2-3
CDR3 protein: CASTASSGGAYEQFF; V gene: TRBV7-2; J gene: TRBJ2-1
CDR3 protein: CASSYSQTSGGTPVF; V gene: TRBV6-2/TRBV6-3; J gene: TRBJ2-1
CDR3 protein: CASSDARNTEAFF; V gene: TRBV6-4; J gene: TRBJ1-1